This note documents a single T cell receptor beta chain sequence. Unmatched junction bases numbered 17, after V lost 5 bases and J lost 2 bases. Per germline, CDR1 SGHKS and CDR2 YYEKEE (reference sequence). The CDR3 totals 19 residues. This record comes from a study of blood T cell repertoires in COVID-19. Study background: Sources were T cells, B-cell-depleted T cells, or PBMCs; the material itself was cDNA or gDNA.

The method was immunoSEQ multiplex PCR; TCRdb's version includes in-frame clones alone and lacks a portion of them. The sample contains approximately 470,000 clones, 75% to 90% of which appear only once. The sequence came from a young woman who had recovered from COVID-19. The sequenced sample consisted of PBMCs or T cells enriched from blood (not recorded which). The chain has TRBV5-5 and TRBJ2-3; 10 bases line up with TRBD1. The DNA for the CDR3 is TGTGCCAGCAGGCTGGACAGGGGGAGTTCCCTTGGCTACACAGATACGCAGTATTTT. This gives the protein CASRLDRGSSLGYTDTQYF.